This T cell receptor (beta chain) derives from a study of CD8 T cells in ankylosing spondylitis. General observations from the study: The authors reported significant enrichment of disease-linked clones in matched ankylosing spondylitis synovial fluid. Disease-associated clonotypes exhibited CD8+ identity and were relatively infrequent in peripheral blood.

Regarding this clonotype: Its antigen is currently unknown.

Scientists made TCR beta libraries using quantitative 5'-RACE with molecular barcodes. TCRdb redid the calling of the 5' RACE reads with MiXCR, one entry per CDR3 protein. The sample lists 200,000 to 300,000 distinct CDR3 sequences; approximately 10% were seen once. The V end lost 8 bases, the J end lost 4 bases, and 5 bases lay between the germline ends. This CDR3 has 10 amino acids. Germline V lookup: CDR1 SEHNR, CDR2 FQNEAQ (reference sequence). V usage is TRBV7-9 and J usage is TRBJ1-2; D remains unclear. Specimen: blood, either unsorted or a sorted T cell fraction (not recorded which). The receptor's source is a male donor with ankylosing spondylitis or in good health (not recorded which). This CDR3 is CASGPYGYTF. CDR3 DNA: TGTGCCAGCGGCCCCTATGGCTACACCTTC.